This entry lists 21 T cell receptor beta chains sequenced from one sample in a study of cytomegalovirus exposure and HLA in healthy donors (dated by TCRdb to about 2017). The library came from the immunoSEQ multiplex PCR assay. The multiplex PCR relied on a mix of 60 forward primers for TCR Vbeta segments and 13 reverse primers for TCR Jbeta segments. TCRdb retrieved this table from immuneACCESS and kept in-frame rearrangements only. Not all clones are present; in checked studies, unresolved V genes account for under half, and no reason is known for the remainder. The sample includes roughly 71,000 clones, with 66% observed a single time. Of the sample, about 22% is held by the ten largest clones. The sample comprised PBMCs. The receptors here all came from a middle-aged man in good health and CMV-seropositive.

This rearrangement joins TRBV5-1 to TRBJ2-2; TRBD1 matches 10 bases. Germline V lookup: CDR1 SGHRS, CDR2 YFSETQ. The length of the CDR3 is 18 residues. V dropped 3 bases and J dropped 5; count of bases not matched to a gene: 13. Here the CDR3 reads CASSWRQGARGLTGELFF. The CDR3 DNA follows: TGCGCCAGCAGCTGGAGACAGGGGGCGAGGGGACTAACCGGGGAGCTGTTTTTT.

This clone was observed a few times. The chain employs TRBV5-1 and TRBJ2-3; TRBD2 aligns across 10 bases. The J segment lost 5 bases and the V segment lost 4 bases, leaving 7 bases of the junction unmatched. The CDR3 consists of 15 residues. Germline values: CDR1 SGHRS, CDR2 YFSETQ. The CDR3 nucleotides read TGCGCCAGCAGCCTCCAAGCGGGGGGGGTAGATACGCAGTATTTT. Protein sequence: CASSLQAGGVDTQYF. Full variable domain (rest looked up from reference TRBV5-1 and TRBJ2-3): KAGVTQTPRYLIKTRGQQVTLSCSPISGHRSVSWYQQTPGQGLQFLFEYFSETQRNKGNFPGRFSGRQFSNSRSEMNVSTLELGDSALYLCASSLQAGGVDTQYFGPGTRLTVL.

The chain couples TRBV4-3 to TRBJ2-3; 7 bases align to TRBD2. The germline V gene encodes CDR1 LGHNA and CDR2 YSLEER. The CDR3 consists of 16 residues. Trimming at V came to 5 bases and at J to 2 bases, leaving 10 bases not matched to a gene. Here the CDR3 reads CASSRAAGEHTDTQYF. The DNA of the CDR3 is TGCGCCAGCAGCAGGGCTGCGGGGGAACACACAGATACGCAGTATTTT.

This sequence joins TRBV30 and TRBJ1-5; no reliable D call. Trimming cost V 2 bases and J 1 base, with 6 bases left between them. Germline CDR1 reads GTSNPN; CDR2 reads SVGIG (reference sequence). This CDR3 has 13 residues. In DNA, the CDR3 is TGTGCCTGGAGTTTGGGCAGCAATCAGCCCCAGCATTTT. Translated, it gives CAWSLGSNQPQHF.

The genes are TRBV5-1 and TRBJ1-4; TRBD1 matches at 12 bases. CDR1 SGHRS and CDR2 YFSETQ come from the germline V gene. The CDR3 has 16 amino acids. V trimming: 2 bases; J trimming: 8 bases; junction bases outside the gene matches: 7. CDR3 region: CASSLYAGTGGEKLFF. Here the CDR3 DNA reads TGCGCCAGCAGCTTATACGCCGGGACAGGGGGCGAAAAACTGTTTTTT. The complete variable domain, with remaining parts taken from reference TRBV5-1 and TRBJ1-4, reads KAGVTQTPRYLIKTRGQQVTLSCSPISGHRSVSWYQQTPGQGLQFLFEYFSETQRNKGNFPGRFSGRQFSNSRSEMNVSTLELGDSALYLCASSLYAGTGGEKLFFGSGTQLSVL.

The chain links TRBV5-6 to TRBJ1-4; no definite D call. CDR1 SGHDT and CDR2 YYEEEE come from the germline V gene. V lost 0 bases and J lost 5, with 11 bases in between. This CDR3 has 15 residues. This chain's CDR3 is CASSLVRQANEKLFF. The CDR3 DNA sequence: TGTGCCAGCAGCTTGGTACGTCAGGCCAATGAAAAACTGTTTTTT.

This clone appeared a single time. The rearrangement joins TRBV18 to TRBJ1-2; 10 nucleotides match TRBD1. The V gene end was trimmed by 4 bases and the J gene end by 6 bases; junction bases not matched to a gene: 5. CDR1 is KGHSH, CDR2 LQKENI, per germline. The CDR3 is 14 amino acids. The CDR3: CASSQSGTGDGYTF. The CDR3 nucleotides read TGTGCCAGCTCACAATCCGGGACAGGGGATGGCTACACCTTC.

In the case of this clone: Other DNA sequences in this sample translate to the same CDR3. This chain joins TRBV2 and TRBJ1-5; 10 bases agree with TRBD1. The CDR3 extends over 14 amino acids. Per germline, CDR1 SNHLY and CDR2 FYNNEI. The trim removed 6 bases at V and 2 bases at J, leaving 1 base unmatched. CDR3: CASSGTGGNQPQHF. CDR3 DNA: TGTGCCAGCAGCGGGACAGGGGGCAATCAGCCCCAGCATTTT.

The chain links TRBV7-8 to TRBJ1-2, with D perhaps matching TRBD1 (6 bases). The CDR3 extends over 15 amino acids. With 1 base removed from V and 1 base from J, the gap between germline ends came to 10 bases. In germline, CDR1 is SGHVS, CDR2 FQNEAQ. CDR3 sequence reads: CASSLETGRNYGYTF. In nucleotides, the CDR3 is TGTGCCAGCAGCTTAGAAACAGGGCGTAACTATGGCTACACCTTC.

The rearrangement links TRBV7-3 to TRBJ1-1, with 7 bases lining up with TRBD1. J was trimmed by 6 bases and V by 5 bases; bases with no gene match: 9. Germline CDR1 reads SGHTA; CDR2 reads FQGTGA. This CDR3 comprises 14 residues. CDR3 sequence: CASSPRRDSAEAFF. DNA for the CDR3: TGTGCCAGCAGCCCCCGCCGGGACAGCGCTGAAGCTTTCTTT.

The chain employs TRBV5-1 and TRBJ2-5; 11 bases match TRBD2. From germline, CDR1 is SGHRS and CDR2 YFSETQ. The CDR3 has 17 amino acids. V lost 0 bases and J lost 2; bases outside the gene matches: 6. CDR3 in DNA: TGCGCCAGCAGCTTGGCCGATCTAGCGGGGGGTCAAGAGACCCAGTACTTC. Encoded protein: CASSLADLAGGQETQYF.

J is TRBJ1-4 and V is TRBV27; weak D call: TRBD1 (5 bases). From germline, CDR1 is MNHEY and CDR2 SMNVEV (reference sequence). V lost 3 bases and J lost 6, with 14 bases in between. This CDR3 is 15 amino acids long. The CDR3 bases are TGTGCCAGCAGTTTCGCTGGGCAGGGCTATGAAAAACTGTTTTTT. Translating it yields CASSFAGQGYEKLFF.

This clone was counted between two and nine times. The chain is built from TRBV7-6 and TRBJ2-5; D not resolved. The CDR3 has 14 residues. V lost 0 bases, J lost 5 bases, and 10 bases lay in between. The germline V gene has CDR1 SGHVS and CDR2 FNYEAQ. CDR3 sequence (DNA): TGTGCCAGCAGCTTAGCAGCGCCCCTCGAGACCCAGTACTTC. Protein sequence: CASSLAAPLETQYF.

In this sample, this clone turned up a few times. The chain is built from TRBV10-1 and TRBJ1-6; 7 nucleotides agree with TRBD1. This CDR3 has 14 amino acids. With 6 bases clipped from V and 5 bases from J, the junction kept 4 bases outside the gene matches. Germline values: CDR1 WNHNN, CDR2 SYGVQD (reference sequence). This chain's CDR3 is CASSPGQNNSPLHF. For the CDR3, the DNA is TGCGCCAGCAGCCCGGGACAGAATAATTCACCCCTCCACTTT.

This clone was found a few times. The chain couples TRBV10-2 to TRBJ1-2, with D perhaps TRBD1 (5 bases). V dropped 8 bases and J dropped 4 bases, with 20 bases sitting between them. The CDR3 has 15 residues. Germline V gene data show CDR1 as WSHSY and CDR2 as SAAADI. Here the CDR3 reads CASALGASGFYGYTF. In nucleotides, the CDR3 is TGCGCCAGCGCCCTCGGGGCTAGCGGGTTCTATGGCTACACCTTC.

The DNA of the CDR3 is TGTGCCAGCACCCTTTTACCGGGGAGCAATCAGCCCCAGCATTTT. This codes for CASTLLPGSNQPQHF. V and J are TRBV6-1 and TRBJ1-5; the D is unclear. V dropped 7 bases and J dropped 1 base, with 14 bases sitting between them. The CDR3 consists of 15 residues. The germline V gene encodes CDR1 MNHNS and CDR2 SASEGT.

The CDR3 DNA is TGTGCCAGCAGCCCAACAGGGGGCAATCAGCCCCAGCATTTT. As protein: CASSPTGGNQPQHF. V gene TRBV11-2 combines with J gene TRBJ1-5; 7 bases agree with TRBD1. The V segment lost 5 bases and the J segment 2 bases; nucleotides outside the gene matches: 3. From germline, CDR1 is SGHAT and CDR2 FQNNGV. The CDR3 runs to 14 residues.

The chain links TRBV7-2 to TRBJ2-7; D uncertain. CDR3 length: 13 amino acids. Germline lookup yields CDR1 SGHTA and CDR2 FQGNSA. Trimming pared 3 bases from V and 6 bases from J, leaving 12 bases between. The CDR3, as DNA: TGTGCCAGCAGCTTCGGGTCACCTTCCGAGCAGTACTTC. Protein: CASSFGSPSEQYF.

The chain carries TRBV7-6 and TRBJ1-1; D is ambiguous. CDR3 size: 15 residues. V was cut by 5 bases and J by 5 bases, with 18 bases left in between. Germline CDR1 and CDR2: SGHVS and FNYEAQ. The CDR3 region is CASSLEGGVRTEAFF. CDR3 sequence (DNA): TGTGCCAGCAGCCTAGAGGGCGGGGTGAGGACTGAAGCTTTCTTT.

This clone appeared a single time. The genes are TRBV7-8 and TRBJ2-1; no clear D. The CDR3 is made up of 14 amino acids. V was shortened by 6 bases and J by 0 bases, with 9 bases between the two germline ends. The germline V gene has CDR1 SGHVS and CDR2 FQNEAQ. The CDR3 region has the DNA TGTGCCAGCAGGGTGAGGAGCTCCTACAATGAGCAGTTCTTC. It yields the protein CASRVRSSYNEQFF.

This sequence joins TRBV5-1 and TRBJ2-5, with D possibly being TRBD1 (6 bases). V lost 1 base to trimming and J lost 2 bases, with 12 bases between them. The germline CDR1 and CDR2 sequences are SGHRS and YFSETQ. This CDR3 has 15 residues. CDR3 residues: CASSLPSRGQETQYF. DNA for the CDR3: TGCGCCAGCAGCTTGCCGAGCAGGGGTCAAGAGACCCAGTACTTC.